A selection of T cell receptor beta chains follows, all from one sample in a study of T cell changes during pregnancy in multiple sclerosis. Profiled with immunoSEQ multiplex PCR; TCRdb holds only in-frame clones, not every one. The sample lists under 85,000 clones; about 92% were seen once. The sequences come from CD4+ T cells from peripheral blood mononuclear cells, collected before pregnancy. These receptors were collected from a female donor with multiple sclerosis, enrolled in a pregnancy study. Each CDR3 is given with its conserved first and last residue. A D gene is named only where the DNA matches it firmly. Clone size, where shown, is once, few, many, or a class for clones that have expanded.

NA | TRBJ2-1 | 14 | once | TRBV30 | CAWSGSYTDNEQFF | TGTGCCTGGAGTGGGAGCTATACGGACAATGAGCAGTTCTTC
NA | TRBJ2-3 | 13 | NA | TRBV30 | CAWSASRLDTQYF | TGTGCCTGGAGTGCCTCCCGACTAGACACGCAGTATTTT
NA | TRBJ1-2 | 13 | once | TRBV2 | CASSATELRGYTF | TGTGCCAGCAGTGCCACGGAACTAAGGGGCTACACCTTC
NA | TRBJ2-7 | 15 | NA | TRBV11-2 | CASSLDRFRGYEQYF | TGTGCCAGCAGCTTAGACCGATTCCGGGGCTACGAGCAGTACTTC
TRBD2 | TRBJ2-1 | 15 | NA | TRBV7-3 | CASSLAGVPYNEQFF | TGTGCCAGCAGCTTAGCGGGAGTCCCCTACAATGAGCAGTTCTTC
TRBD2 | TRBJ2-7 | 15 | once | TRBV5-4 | CASSSVRAGGDEQYF | TGTGCCAGCAGCTCGGTGAGAGCGGGAGGGGACGAGCAGTACTTC
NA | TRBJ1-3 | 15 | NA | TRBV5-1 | CASSFTGNPDHTIYF | TGCGCCAGCAGTTTCACCGGGAACCCCGATCACACCATATATTTT
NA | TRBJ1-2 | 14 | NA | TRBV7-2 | CASSLEKQGYGYTF | TGTGCCAGCAGCCTTGAGAAACAGGGCTATGGCTACACCTTC
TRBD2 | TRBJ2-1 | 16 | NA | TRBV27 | CASSLRLAGGGYEQFF | TGTGCCAGCAGTTTACGACTAGCGGGAGGGGGTTATGAGCAGTTCTTC
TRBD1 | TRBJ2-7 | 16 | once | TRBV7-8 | CASSERSGTGAYEQYF | TGTGCCAGCAGCGAAAGAAGCGGGACAGGGGCCTACGAGCAGTACTTC
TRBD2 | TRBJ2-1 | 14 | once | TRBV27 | CASSASSGSYEQFF | TGTGCCAGCAGTGCCTCTAGCGGGAGTTATGAGCAGTTCTTC
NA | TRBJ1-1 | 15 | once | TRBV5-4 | CASSLGGRLNTEAFF | TGTGCCAGCAGCTTGGGGGGGCGGCTGAACACTGAAGCTTTCTTT
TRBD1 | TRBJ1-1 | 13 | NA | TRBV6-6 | CASSSQGTTEAFF | TGTGCCAGCAGTTCACAGGGGACTACTGAAGCTTTCTTT
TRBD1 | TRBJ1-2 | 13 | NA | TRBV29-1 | CSVDVTGEDGYTF | TGCAGCGTTGACGTAACAGGGGAGGATGGCTACACCTTC
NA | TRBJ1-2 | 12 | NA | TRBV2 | CASSVQGSGYTF | TGTGCCAGCAGTGTGCAGGGATCCGGCTACACCTTC
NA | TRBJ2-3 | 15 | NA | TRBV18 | CASSPRSGSTDTQYF | TGTGCCAGCTCACCACGGAGCGGCAGCACAGATACGCAGTATTTT
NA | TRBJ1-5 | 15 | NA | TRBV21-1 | CASSEDSEENQPQHF | TGTGCCAGCAGCGAGGACAGTGAAGAAAATCAGCCCCAGCATTTT
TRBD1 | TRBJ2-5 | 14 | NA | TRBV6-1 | CASRGTGGQETQYF | TGTGCCAGCAGGGGGACAGGGGGTCAAGAGACCCAGTACTTC
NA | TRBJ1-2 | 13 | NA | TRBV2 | CASKGGGNYGYTF | TGTGCCAGCAAGGGTGGAGGGAACTATGGCTACACCTTC
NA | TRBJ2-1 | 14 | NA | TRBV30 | CAWSFGLSYNEQFF | TGTGCCTGGAGTTTTGGGCTTTCCTACAATGAGCAGTTCTTC
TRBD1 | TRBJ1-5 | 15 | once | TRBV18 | CASSPGQGGNQPQHF | TGTGCCAGCTCACCAGGACAGGGTGGCAATCAGCCCCAGCATTTT
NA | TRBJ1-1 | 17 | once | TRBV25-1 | CASSEAGVGSSRTEAFF | TGTGCCAGCAGTGAAGCGGGGGTCGGATCATCGAGGACTGAAGCTTTCTTT
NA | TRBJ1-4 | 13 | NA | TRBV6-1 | CASSTGTNEKLFF | TGTGCCAGCAGTACAGGGACTAATGAAAAACTGTTTTTT
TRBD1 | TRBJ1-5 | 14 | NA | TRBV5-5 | CASSGQVDRQPQHF | TGTGCCAGCAGCGGACAGGTAGATCGGCAGCCCCAGCATTTT
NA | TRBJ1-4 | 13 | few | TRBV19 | CASSWGGNEKLFF | TGTGCCAGTAGCTGGGGAGGTAATGAAAAACTGTTTTTT
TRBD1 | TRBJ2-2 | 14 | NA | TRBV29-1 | CSVEERGLTGELFF | TGCAGCGTTGAAGAAAGGGGGCTTACCGGGGAGCTGTTTTTT
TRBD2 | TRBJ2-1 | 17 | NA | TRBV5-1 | CASSLAAGPARYNEQFF | TGCGCCAGCAGCTTGGCAGCGGGACCGGCCCGCTACAATGAGCAGTTCTTC
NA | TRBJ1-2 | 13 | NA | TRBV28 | CASSRVSDYGYTF | TGTGCCAGCAGTCGGGTCAGTGACTATGGCTACACCTTC
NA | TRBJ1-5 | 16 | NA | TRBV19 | CASSIGALGSNQPQHF | TGTGCCAGTAGTATAGGGGCCTTAGGTTCCAATCAGCCCCAGCATTTT
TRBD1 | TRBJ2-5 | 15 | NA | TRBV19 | CASSPRDRSRKTQYF | TGTGCCAGTAGCCCTAGGGACAGGTCCAGGAAGACCCAGTACTTC
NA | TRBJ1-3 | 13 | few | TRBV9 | CASSVGQGNTIYF | TGTGCCAGCAGCGTAGGTCAGGGAAACACCATATATTTT
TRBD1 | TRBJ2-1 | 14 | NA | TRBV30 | CAWSVRVQGNEQFF | TGTGCCTGGAGTGTACGAGTACAGGGGAATGAGCAGTTCTTC
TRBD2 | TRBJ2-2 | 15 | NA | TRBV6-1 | CASTGGRANTGELFF | TGTGCCAGCACTGGGGGGAGGGCCAACACCGGGGAGCTGTTTTTT
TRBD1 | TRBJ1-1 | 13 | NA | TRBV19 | CASSLSGGTEAFF | TGTGCCAGTAGTTTGTCAGGGGGCACTGAAGCTTTCTTT
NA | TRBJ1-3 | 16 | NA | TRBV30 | CAWSVLPTGTGNTIYF | TGTGCCTGGAGTGTACTCCCGACAGGCACTGGAAACACCATATATTTT
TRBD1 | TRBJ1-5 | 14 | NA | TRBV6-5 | CASSYDRVRQPQHF | TGTGCCAGCAGTTACGACAGGGTTAGGCAGCCCCAGCATTTT
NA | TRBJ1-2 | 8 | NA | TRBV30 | CASYGYTF | TGTGCCTCGTATGGCTACACCTTC
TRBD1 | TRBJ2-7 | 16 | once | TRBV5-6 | CASRLRYRTGSYEQYF | TGTGCCAGCAGGCTCCGGTACCGGACAGGGTCCTACGAGCAGTACTTC
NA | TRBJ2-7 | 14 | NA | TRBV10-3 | CAISESTVTYEQYF | TGTGCCATCAGTGAGTCCACAGTCACCTACGAGCAGTACTTC
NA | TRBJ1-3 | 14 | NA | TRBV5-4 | CASSSEVAGNTIYF | TGTGCCAGCAGCTCTGAAGTAGCCGGAAACACCATATATTTT
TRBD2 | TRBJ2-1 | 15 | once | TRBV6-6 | CASSYSGRGGNEQFF | TGTGCCAGCAGTTACTCTGGGCGGGGGGGCAATGAGCAGTTCTTC
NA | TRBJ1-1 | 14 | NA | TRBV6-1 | CASSALTGNTEAFF | TGTGCCAGCAGCGCTCTTACAGGGAACACTGAAGCTTTCTTT
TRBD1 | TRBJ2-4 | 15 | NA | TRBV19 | CATSVRTGTKNIQYF | TGTGCCACCTCAGTTCGGACAGGAACCAAAAACATTCAGTACTTC
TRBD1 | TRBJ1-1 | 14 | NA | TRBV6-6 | CASTTGGGRAEAFF | TGTGCCAGCACCACAGGGGGAGGGAGGGCTGAAGCTTTCTTT
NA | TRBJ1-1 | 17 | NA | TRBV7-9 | CASSSRPGQPMNTEAFF | TGTGCCAGCAGCTCGAGACCGGGACAACCCATGAACACTGAAGCTTTCTTT
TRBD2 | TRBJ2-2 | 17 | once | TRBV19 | CASSIERGLAASGELFF | TGTGCCAGTAGTATTGAGAGGGGACTAGCGGCATCCGGGGAGCTGTTTTTT
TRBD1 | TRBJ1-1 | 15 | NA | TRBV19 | CASSQGAQGVPEAFF | TGTGCCAGTAGTCAGGGGGCCCAGGGTGTGCCTGAAGCTTTCTTT
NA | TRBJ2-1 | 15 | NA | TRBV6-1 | CASRRGLPSYNEQFF | TGTGCCAGCAGGAGAGGGCTCCCCTCCTACAATGAGCAGTTCTTC
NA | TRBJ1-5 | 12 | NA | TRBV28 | CASSPPVQPQHF | TGTGCCAGCAGTCCTCCCGTTCAGCCCCAGCATTTT
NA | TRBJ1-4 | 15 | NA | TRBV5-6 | CASSLIRATNEKLFF | TGTGCCAGCAGCCTGATCCGGGCAACTAATGAAAAACTGTTTTTT